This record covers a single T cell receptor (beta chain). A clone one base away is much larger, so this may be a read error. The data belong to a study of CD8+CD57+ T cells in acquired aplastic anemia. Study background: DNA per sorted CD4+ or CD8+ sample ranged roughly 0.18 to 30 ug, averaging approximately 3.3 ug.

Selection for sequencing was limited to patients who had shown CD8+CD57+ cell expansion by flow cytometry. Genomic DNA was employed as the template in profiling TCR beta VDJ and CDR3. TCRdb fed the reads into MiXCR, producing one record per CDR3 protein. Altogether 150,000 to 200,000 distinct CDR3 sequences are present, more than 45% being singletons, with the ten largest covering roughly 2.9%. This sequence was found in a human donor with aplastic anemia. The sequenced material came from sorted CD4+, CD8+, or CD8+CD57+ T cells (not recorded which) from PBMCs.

Here the CDR3 DNA reads TGTGCCAGCAGTGACACCCGGGACAGGGCTAACTATGGCTACACCTTC. This encodes CASSDTRDRANYGYTF. The J gene is TRBJ1-2, the V gene TRBV6-1; 9 bases line up with TRBD1. CDR3 size: 16 residues. Germline CDR1 is MNHNS and CDR2 is SASEGT. V trimming: 3 bases; J trimming: 0 bases; junction bases outside the gene matches: 5.